This T cell receptor beta chain came from a study of blood T cell repertoires in COVID-19. Whole-study context: From the United States, Italy and Spain came samples of acute and convalescent COVID-19.

Study processing details: Nucleated cell number was recorded as an estimate derived from reference gene primer amplification. Assay used: immunoSEQ multiplex PCR; TCRdb lists only in-frame clones, some missing. The DNA gave D and trimming, while V, J and clone size come from that table. The sample contains 240,000 or so clones, 75% to 85% of which appear only once. The ends were cut back, 1 base at V and 1 base at J, with 10 bases in the middle. The germline V gene has CDR1 LGHDT and CDR2 YNNKEL (reference sequence). The CDR3 has 15 residues. A few counts support this clone. Seattle cases were enrolled at active infection and followed longitudinally.

The chain employs TRBV3-1 (or the pseudogene TRBV3-2) and TRBJ1-1; no definite D call. Sequenced input: peripheral blood. The sequence was obtained from a woman of 80 years or more with COVID-19, enrolled during active disease. CDR3 residues: CASSQGRRKNTEAFF. Here the CDR3 DNA reads TGTGCCAGCAGCCAAGGGCGGAGAAAGAACACTGAAGCTTTCTTT.